The entry below gives a single T cell receptor beta chain sequence along with its context. What antigen it recognizes has not been identified. The sample holds no much larger clone one base away, and base qualities are not on file. For CDR1 and CDR2, the germline V gene (reference sequence) lists GTSNPN and SVGIG. The germline ends are 11 bases apart after V is trimmed by 4 bases and J by 4 bases. Reading from cysteine to phenylalanine, the CDR3 counts 13 amino acids. Here the CDR3 DNA is all that survives: 39 bases in frame from base 1. The data were obtained in a study of blood T cell repertoires in COVID-19 (dated by TCRdb to about 2020). Background for the entire study: Samples from collaborators originated in the United States, Italy and Spain and spanned both the acute and convalescent phases of COVID-19. The prospective study material was composed of cDNA or gDNA derived from T cells, B-cell-depleted T cells, or PBMCs. Deeply sampled blood TCRbeta repertoires from subjects exposed to, actively infected with, or recovered from COVID-19 were included in the dataset. The repertoires were released in a freely available public database intended as a resource for research on the immune response to SARS-CoV-2. The samples were drawn from the first 160 participants of the ongoing ImmuneRACE study and from 1,200 or so subjects provided by 6 global collaborators. The sample metadata nearly always contained a de-identified subject ID, COVID-19 status, age in years and sex. Where available, HLA class I and class II types were obtained from metadata supplied by the sample provider rather than from assay-based typing. The study at large found these results: The amount of clinical and demographic metadata varied by source and participant and was provided uncurated.

Each collaborating institution followed its own protocols to collect whole blood in K2EDTA tubes. For TCRbeta analysis, collaborator samples were shipped as frozen whole blood, as isolated PBMCs, or as DNA extracted from either sample type. The immunoSEQ Assay, a bias-controlled multiplex PCR, was used to amplify TCRbeta CDR3 regions from genomic DNA. Regarding the original processing steps: Nucleated cell counts per sample were estimated from amplification of reference gene primers within the assay. Sequence reads were collapsed and filtered to measure the absolute abundance of every unique TCRbeta CDR3 rearrangement. Productive Simpson clonality was computed per sample as the square root of Simpson's diversity index over productive rearrangements. TCRdb re-hosts the immuneACCESS table, in-frame sequences only. Its copies lack some clones; in the studies checked, an unresolved V gene accounts for under half of them, and the cause for the rest is not known. V, J and clone size are those of that table, while D and trimming were read from the DNA. Counted in this sample were 45,000 to 55,000 clones; around 84% of them appeared once. In total, the top ten clones hold 12% of the sample.

The rearranged chain carries TRBV30 and TRBJ2-1, with no confident D gene call. The sequencing sample was made of peripheral blood. This sequence was found in a man between 65 and 80 years old with active COVID-19. The DNA sequence reads TGTGCCTGGACTCGTACGGGTTACAATGAGCAGTTCTTC. This codes for CAWTRTGYNEQFF.